This entry is about one TCR beta chain. As yet, its antigen is unknown. With 1 base clipped from V and 3 bases from J, the junction kept 3 bases outside the gene matches. The CDR3 consists of 15 residues. Germline V gene data show CDR1 as MDHEN and CDR2 as SYDVKM. The data are from a study of chemoradiotherapy in HPV16-positive cancers. Across the whole study: Functional T-cell assays on a couple of HPV16-positive patients' cells defined candidate HPV-specific clones and common TCR motifs. Notes on the study in general: Candidate HPV-specific clones and E7-related TCR motifs grew in tumor during treatment. For HPV16-positive patients, expanding HPV-responsive T cells associated with longer recurrence-free survival.

The data were produced by immunoSEQ multiplex PCR, yet TCRdb's version contains in-frame clones alone and is incomplete. The table has approximately 15,000 clones, 88% seen once; the top ten hold approximately 3.5%. Repertoires were sampled repeatedly during chemoradiotherapy. The J gene is TRBJ2-7, the V gene TRBV28, with 10 bases matching TRBD1. The sequence came from a human donor with HPV-associated anogenital cancer. The starting material was blood, obtained from a patient who underwent chemoradiotherapy. CDR3 sequence (DNA): TGTGCCAGCAGTTTATTGGGACAGGGGCTCTACGAGCAGTACTTC. It yields the protein CASSLLGQGLYEQYF.